This TCR beta chain is drawn from a study of blood T cell repertoires in COVID-19. Profiling relied on immunoSEQ multiplex PCR, and the TCRdb table lists in-frame clones only, not all of them. The data contain 280,000 or so clones, around 90% of them singletons. Trimming cost V 1 base and J 2 bases, with 8 bases left between them. The CDR3 length is 14 residues. Germline V CDR1 and CDR2: LGHDT, YNNKEL (reference sequence). This chain connects TRBV3-1 (or the pseudogene TRBV3-2) to TRBJ1-1, with a weak D call TRBD1 (5 bases). The origin of this receptor is a man aged 18 to 29 with active or convalescent COVID-19. Sequencing was performed on peripheral blood. DNA of the CDR3: TGTGCCAGCAGCCAAGCCGGGGGAAACACTGAAGCTTTCTTT. Translation: CASSQAGGNTEAFF.